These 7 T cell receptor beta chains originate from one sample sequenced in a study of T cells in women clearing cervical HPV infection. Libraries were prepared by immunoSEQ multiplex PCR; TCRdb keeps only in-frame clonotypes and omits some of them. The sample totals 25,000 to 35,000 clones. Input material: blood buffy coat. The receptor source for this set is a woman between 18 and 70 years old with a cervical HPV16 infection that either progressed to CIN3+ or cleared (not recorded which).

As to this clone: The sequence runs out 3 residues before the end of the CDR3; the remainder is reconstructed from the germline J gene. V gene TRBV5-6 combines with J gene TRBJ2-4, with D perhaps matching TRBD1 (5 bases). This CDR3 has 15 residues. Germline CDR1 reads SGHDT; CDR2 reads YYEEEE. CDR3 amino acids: CASSSPRQSNYGQYF. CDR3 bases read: TGTGCCAGCAGCTCCCCCCGACAGTCTAACTATGGT.

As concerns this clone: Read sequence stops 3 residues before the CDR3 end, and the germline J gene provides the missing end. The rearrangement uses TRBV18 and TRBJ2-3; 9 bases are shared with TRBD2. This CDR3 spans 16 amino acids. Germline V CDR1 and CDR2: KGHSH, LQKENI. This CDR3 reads CASSPGVAGAQETQYF. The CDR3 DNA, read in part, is TGTGCCAGCTCACCAGGGGTAGCGGGGGCCCAAGAGACG.

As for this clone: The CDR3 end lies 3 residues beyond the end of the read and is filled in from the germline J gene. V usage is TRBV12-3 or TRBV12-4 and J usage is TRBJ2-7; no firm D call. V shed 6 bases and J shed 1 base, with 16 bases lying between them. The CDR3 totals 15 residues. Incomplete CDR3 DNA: TGTGCCAGCAGCTTAAGATCCGGTGGTTCCTACGAG. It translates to CASSLRSGGSYE. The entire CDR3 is CASSLRSGGSYEQYF.

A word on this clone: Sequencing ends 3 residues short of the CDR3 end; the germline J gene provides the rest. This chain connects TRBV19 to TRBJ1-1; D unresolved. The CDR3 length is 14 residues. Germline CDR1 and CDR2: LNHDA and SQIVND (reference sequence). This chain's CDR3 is CASSIDSRVPEAFF. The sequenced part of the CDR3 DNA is TGTGCCAGTAGTATAGATTCTCGCGTTCCCGAA.

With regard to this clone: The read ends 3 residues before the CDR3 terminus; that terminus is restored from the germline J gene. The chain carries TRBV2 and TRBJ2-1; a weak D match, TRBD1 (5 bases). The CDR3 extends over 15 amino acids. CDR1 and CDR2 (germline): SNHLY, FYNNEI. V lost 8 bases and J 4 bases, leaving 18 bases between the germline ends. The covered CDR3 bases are TGTGCCAGCTCGCGTACAGGTTACTTTTACAATGAG. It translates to CASSRTGYFYNE. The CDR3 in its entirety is CASSRTGYFYNEQFF.

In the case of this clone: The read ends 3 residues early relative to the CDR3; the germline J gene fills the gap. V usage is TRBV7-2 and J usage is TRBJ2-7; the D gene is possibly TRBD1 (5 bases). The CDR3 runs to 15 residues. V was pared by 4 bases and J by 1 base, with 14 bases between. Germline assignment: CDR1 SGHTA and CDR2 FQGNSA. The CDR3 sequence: CASSSHLDRSYEQYF. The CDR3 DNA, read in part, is TGTGCCAGCAGCTCTCACCTCGACAGATCCTACGAG.

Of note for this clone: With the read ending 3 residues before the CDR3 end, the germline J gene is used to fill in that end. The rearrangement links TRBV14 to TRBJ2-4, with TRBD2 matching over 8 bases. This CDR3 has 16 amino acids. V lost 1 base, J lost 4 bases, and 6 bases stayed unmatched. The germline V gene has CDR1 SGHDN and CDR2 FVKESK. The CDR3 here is CASSQVRRGDKNIQYF. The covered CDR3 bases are TGTGCCAGCAGCCAAGTTCGGCGGGGGGATAAAAACATT.